These 25 T cell receptor beta chains originate from one sample sequenced in a study of blood T cell repertoires in COVID-19. Profiled with immunoSEQ multiplex PCR; TCRdb holds only in-frame clones, not every one. Of fewer than 450,000 clones in the sample, 88% were seen once. Sequencing input: PBMCs or T cells enriched from blood (not recorded which). The receptors originated from a middle-aged woman with acute COVID-19.

This chain uses TRBV18 with TRBJ1-2; 9 bases line up with TRBD1. Trimming removed 7 bases from V and 6 bases from J; junction bases left unmatched: 9. This CDR3 region has 14 residues. CDR1 and CDR2 (germline): KGHSH, LQKENI. The CDR3 DNA sequence: TGTGCCAGCTTCAAACCGGGACAGGGCGATGGCTACACCTTC. Its translation: CASFKPGQGDGYTF.

The chain has TRBV6-5 and TRBJ1-1, with D tentatively TRBD1 (5 bases). CDR3 size: 14 residues. Trimming took off 6 bases at V and 4 bases at J, with 15 bases between the two ends. The germline gives CDR1 MNHEY, CDR2 SVGAGI. The CDR3 nucleotides read TGTGCCAGCAGGCACGGAGGGGCGACCACTGAAGCTTTCTTT. Protein sequence: CASRHGGATTEAFF.

This clone was observed a single time. This chain links TRBV12-5 with TRBJ1-5; TRBD1 is a possible D gene (5 bases). The V end lost 6 bases, the J end lost 5 bases, and 11 bases lay between the germline ends. The CDR3 covers 13 residues. Germline V gene lookup returns CDR1 LGHNT and CDR2 FRNRAP. Here the CDR3 reads CASGRTGDQPQHF. In nucleotides, the CDR3 is TGTGCTAGTGGCCGGACGGGGGATCAGCCCCAGCATTTT.

V is TRBV6-1 and J is TRBJ1-2; D may be TRBD1 (5 bases). The CDR3 runs 13 residues. The V gene's germline CDR1 is MNHNS and CDR2 SASEGT. V was clipped by 3 bases and J by 3 bases, with 8 bases between them. The CDR3 spells CASSETGDYGYTF. The CDR3 bases are TGTGCCAGCAGTGAGACGGGGGACTATGGCTACACCTTC.

The rearrangement joins TRBV30 to TRBJ2-7; D remains unclear. Trimming pared 2 bases from V and 2 bases from J, leaving 7 bases between. CDR3 length: 12 residues. CDR1 is GTSNPN, CDR2 SVGIG, per germline (reference sequence). This chain's CDR3 is CAWSTTPYEQYF. DNA for the CDR3: TGTGCCTGGAGTACTACTCCCTACGAGCAGTACTTC.

The CDR3, as DNA: TGTGCCAGCAGTGCCCTCCGGACTGGCGGGGAGCTGTTTTTT. Its translation is CASSALRTGGELFF. V is TRBV2 and J is TRBJ2-2; TRBD2 is a possible D gene (5 bases). Per germline, CDR1 SNHLY and CDR2 FYNNEI. V was trimmed by 4 bases and J by 7 bases, leaving 13 bases between them. The CDR3 runs 14 residues.

This sequence joins TRBV10-3 and TRBJ1-1; D is perhaps TRBD1 (5 bases). The V end lost 2 bases, the J end lost 1 base, and 8 bases lay between the germline ends. The CDR3 sequence is 14 residues long. Germline loops: CDR1 ENHRY, CDR2 SYGVKD. CDR3: CAISEAGPNTEAFF. CDR3 in DNA: TGTGCCATCAGTGAGGCAGGGCCGAACACTGAAGCTTTCTTT.

The chain employs TRBV7-9 and TRBJ1-1; 9 bases line up with TRBD1. Germline CDR1 SEHNR, CDR2 FQNEAQ (reference sequence). Trimming cost V 1 base and J 6 bases; bases outside gene matches: 0. This CDR3 region has 13 residues. The CDR3 is CASSLGQGAEAFF. Written as DNA, the CDR3 is TGTGCCAGCAGCTTAGGACAGGGGGCTGAAGCTTTCTTT.

This clone has a single count. The J gene is TRBJ2-2, the V gene TRBV5-4; perhaps TRBD1 as D (6 bases). The germline CDR1 and CDR2 sequences are SGHNT and YYREEE (reference sequence). This CDR3 has 16 residues. V was clipped by 3 bases and J by 2 bases, with 14 bases between them. The CDR3 reads CASSSRRGINTGELFF. The CDR3 DNA is TGTGCCAGCAGCTCCCGAAGGGGGATTAACACCGGGGAGCTGTTTTTT.

The chain couples TRBV6-5 to TRBJ2-2; TRBD1 aligns across 11 bases. CDR1 MNHEY and CDR2 SVGAGI come from the germline V gene. This CDR3 has 16 amino acids. V trimming: 2 bases; J trimming: 4 bases; junction bases outside the gene matches: 3. CDR3 bases: TGTGCCAGCAGTTACGCCGGGACAGGGGGCACCGGGGAGCTGTTTTTT. As protein: CASSYAGTGGTGELFF.

The chain combines TRBV15 with TRBJ1-2; D not resolved. Germline V gene data show CDR1 as LNHNV and CDR2 as YYDKDF (reference sequence). Trimming pared 0 bases from V and 7 bases from J, leaving 15 bases between. CDR3 length equals 15 residues. CDR3 in DNA: TGTGCCACCAGCAGAGATAGGAGGGTCCTTAGTGGCTACACCTTC. Its translation: CATSRDRRVLSGYTF.

The chain is built from TRBV19 and TRBJ1-1, with TRBD1 as a possible D gene (5 bases). CDR1 LNHDA and CDR2 SQIVND come from the germline V gene (reference sequence). The CDR3 is 15 residues long. V dropped 5 bases and J dropped 4 bases, with 17 bases sitting between them. DNA of the CDR3: TGTGCCAGTAGTGCCGCACAGGCAGTTGGCACTGAAGCTTTCTTT. It encodes CASSAAQAVGTEAFF.

The CDR3 region is CASSPGLAGSYNEQFF. The CDR3 coding sequence is TGTGCCAGCTCACCAGGACTAGCGGGTTCCTACAATGAGCAGTTCTTC. The chain couples TRBV18 to TRBJ2-1; TRBD2 agrees at 11 bases. Germline V gene lookup returns CDR1 KGHSH and CDR2 LQKENI. The CDR3 spans 16 residues. J lost 1 base, V lost 2 bases, and 1 base had no gene match.

The gene calls are TRBV3-1 (or the pseudogene TRBV3-2) and TRBJ1-6; D is perhaps TRBD1 (6 bases). V was shortened by 1 base and J by 9 bases, with 10 bases between the two germline ends. CDR3 length: 14 residues. The germline gives CDR1 LGHDT, CDR2 YNNKEL (reference sequence). DNA for the CDR3: TGTGCCAGCAGCCAAGGGCAGGGGTTTTCACCCCTCCACTTT. It encodes CASSQGQGFSPLHF.

This chain joins TRBV4-1 and TRBJ2-6; D is perhaps TRBD1 (6 bases). Germline V gene lookup returns CDR1 MGHRA and CDR2 YSYEKL. V was shortened by 3 bases and J by 4 bases, with 13 bases between the two germline ends. There are 16 residues in the CDR3. CDR3 sequence (DNA): TGCGCCAGCAGCCAGACACCGGGGACAGGGGCCAACGTCCTGACTTTC. As protein: CASSQTPGTGANVLTF.

The sample holds one count of this clone. The chain is built from TRBV3-1 (or the pseudogene TRBV3-2) and TRBJ2-1; perhaps TRBD2 as D (6 bases). Germline values: CDR1 LGHDT, CDR2 YNNKEL (reference sequence). The V gene lost 0 bases and the J gene lost 7 bases, with 7 bases spanning the gap. The CDR3 spans 13 residues. The CDR3 DNA is TGTGCCAGCAGCCAAGATCGGGAGAATGAGCAGTTCTTC. As protein: CASSQDRENEQFF.

J is TRBJ2-2 and V is TRBV9, with 10 bases aligning to TRBD1. Germline CDR1 and CDR2: SGDLS and YYNGEE. J lost 4 bases, V lost 2 bases, and 2 bases had no gene match. The CDR3 runs 15 residues. The CDR3 spells CASSVGQGITGELFF. In DNA, the CDR3 is TGTGCCAGCAGCGTGGGACAGGGGATCACCGGGGAGCTGTTTTTT.

V is TRBV6-5 and J is TRBJ1-2; 7 bases align to TRBD1. Germline V gives CDR1 MNHEY, CDR2 SVGAGI. This CDR3 spans 14 amino acids. The V segment lost 6 bases and the J segment 3 bases; nucleotides outside the gene matches: 7. The DNA for the CDR3 is TGTGCCAGCAGAAAGGAGGGGGCGGACTATGGCTACACCTTC. Translation gives CASRKEGADYGYTF.

The V and J genes are TRBV5-4 and TRBJ2-1; TRBD1 matches 7 bases. This CDR3 has 14 amino acids. Trimming removed 9 bases from V and 6 bases from J; junction bases left unmatched: 12. Germline values: CDR1 SGHNT, CDR2 YYREEE (reference sequence). CDR3: CAIQGDSYVNEQFF. The CDR3 DNA sequence: TGTGCCATCCAAGGGGACAGTTATGTCAATGAGCAGTTCTTC.

V usage is TRBV27 and J usage is TRBJ2-6; D is unclear. Between the trimmed V and J ends, which lost 6 bases and 0 bases, there was a span of 12 bases. CDR3 length: 16 amino acids. Germline V gene data show CDR1 as MNHEY and CDR2 as SMNVEV (reference sequence). The CDR3 is CASSRYHSSGANVLTF. Here the CDR3 DNA reads TGTGCCAGCAGCAGGTACCATAGCTCTGGGGCCAACGTCCTGACTTTC. Full variable domain (outside the CDR3, taken from reference TRBV27 and TRBJ2-6): EAQVTQNPRYLITVTGKKLTVTCSQNMNHEYMSWYRQDPGLGLRQIYYSMNVEVTDKGDVPEGYKVSRKEKRNFPLILESPSPNQTSLYFCASSRYHSSGANVLTFGAGSRLTVL.

This chain uses TRBV7-9 with TRBJ1-2; 7 nucleotides agree with TRBD1. Germline CDR1 is SEHNR and CDR2 is FQNEAQ (reference sequence). CDR3 length equals 13 residues. The V and J ends lost 8 bases and 4 bases, in that order; junction bases with no gene match: 7. The CDR3 protein is CASGARDSYGYTF. The CDR3 DNA follows: TGTGCCAGCGGAGCTCGGGACAGCTATGGCTACACCTTC. The full variable domain, rest sourced from reference TRBV7-9 and TRBJ1-2, is DTGVSQNPRHKITKRGQNVTFRCDPISEHNRLYWYRQTLGQGPEFLTYFQNEAQLEKSRLLSDRFSAERPKGSFSTLEIQRTEQGDSAMYLCASGARDSYGYTFGSGTRLTVV.

The V call is TRBV5-6, the J call TRBJ2-5, with D tentatively TRBD2 (7 bases). This CDR3 is built from 16 residues. V was cut by 0 bases and J by 5 bases, with 17 bases left in between. The germline V gene has CDR1 SGHDT and CDR2 YYEEEE. The CDR3, as DNA: TGTGCCAGCAGCTTGGTATTAGGGGGGGGGCTCGAGACCCAGTACTTC. This codes for CASSLVLGGGLETQYF.

A word on this clone: Other nucleotide sequences in the sample specify the same CDR3. The chain links TRBV4-1 to TRBJ1-6; maybe TRBD1 (6 bases). V was clipped by 1 base and J by 5 bases, with 9 bases between them. CDR1 and CDR2 from the germline V gene are MGHRA and YSYEKL. The CDR3 runs 15 residues. CDR3 coding DNA: TGCGCCAGCAGCCAAGGGACAGCTAATAATTCACCCCTCCACTTT. Encoded protein: CASSQGTANNSPLHF.

This clone was detected a few times. This chain links TRBV9 with TRBJ1-3; no clear D gene. V lost 2 bases to trimming and J lost 6 bases, with 12 bases between them. The CDR3 spans 14 residues. CDR1 is SGDLS, CDR2 YYNGEE, per germline. The CDR3 DNA reads TGTGCCAGCAGCGTCGGGGTGACGGAAAACACCATATATTTT. Its protein product is CASSVGVTENTIYF.

This chain links TRBV10-3 with TRBJ1-3; D is possibly TRBD1 (5 bases). This CDR3 has 13 amino acids. Per the germline V gene, CDR1 is ENHRY and CDR2 is SYGVKD. Trimming shortened V by 4 bases and J by 4 bases, and 8 bases separated the two germline ends. Here the CDR3 DNA reads TGTGCCATCAGTGTAGGGGCAGGAAACACCATATATTTT. Translation gives CAISVGAGNTIYF.